This T cell receptor (beta chain) was recorded in a study of cytomegalovirus exposure and HLA in healthy donors. The wider study: As released early, the data held approximately 80 million unique TCRs from HLA-typed donors.

The germline V and J ends were trimmed by 3 bases and 0 bases, with 8 bases remaining between them. Germline V gene data show CDR1 as MDHEN and CDR2 as SYDVKM. The CDR3 consists of 14 residues. PCR was performed using 60 Vbeta and 13 Jbeta primers. TCRdb's table, derived via immunoSEQ multiplex PCR, lists solely in-frame clones and lacks some. The sample holds about 62,000 clones; more than 75% are singletons and the top ten take approximately 1.5%. Concerning this clone: The antigen is unknown.

Whole-study findings and limits: Earlier results showed most TCR beta V segments being productive about 87% or about 30% of the time.

The specimen sequenced was PBMCs. The source of this sequence is a man aged 18 to 30 in good health and CMV-seronegative. The rearrangement uses TRBV28 and TRBJ1-2; unclear D gene. The CDR3 protein is CASSLAVANYGYTF. CDR3 nucleotides: TGTGCCAGCAGTTTGGCGGTTGCTAACTATGGCTACACCTTC.